This T cell receptor beta chain was identified during a study of cytomegalovirus exposure and HLA in healthy donors. CDR1 and CDR2 from the germline V gene are SNHLY and FYNNEI. The CDR3 runs to 13 residues. PCR amplification relied on 60 Vbeta primers (plus 13 Jbeta primers). Sequenced by immunoSEQ multiplex PCR; TCRdb stores in-frame clones only, minus some. The sample yields over 65,000 clones, roughly four fifths seen once. The table lists this clone with a few counts. Sequenced material: PBMCs. The TCR was taken from a woman under 40 in good health and CMV-seropositive. The genes are TRBV2 and TRBJ2-5; 7 bases line up with TRBD2. With the DNA end fitting TRBJ2-7 better, the J assignment may be wrong. CDR3 sequence reads: CASRGTTDYEQYF. The CDR3 DNA sequence: TGTGCCAGCAGGGGGACTACAGACTACGAGCAGTACTTC.